This TCR beta chain originates from a study of cytomegalovirus exposure and HLA in healthy donors. Study results and caveats: According to the study, roughly 160 TCR beta chains were cytomegalovirus-associated. In presence/absence analyses, roughly uniform sequencing depth across donors was assumed.

Comments on this clone: The antigen remains undetermined.

Amplification used 60 Vbeta primers and 13 Jbeta primers. Only in-frame clones appear in the TCRdb table, and some are missing; sequencing was by immunoSEQ multiplex PCR. Recorded for this sample: tens of thousands of clones. The length of the CDR3 is 14 residues. V dropped 3 bases and J dropped 7; count of bases not matched to a gene: 10. Per the germline V gene, CDR1 is SGHRS and CDR2 is YFSETQ. This TCR was sampled from a man aged 45-60 years in good health and CMV-seropositive. V and J are TRBV5-1 and TRBJ2-7, with 7 bases matching TRBD1. The sample taken for sequencing was PBMCs. As DNA, the CDR3 is TGCGCCAGCAGCTCCGGACAGGCATTGGGGGAGCAGTACTTC. It is translated as CASSSGQALGEQYF.